This T cell receptor (beta chain) was obtained from a study of cytomegalovirus exposure and HLA in healthy donors. Study-wide results and caveats: Cytomegalovirus-associated TCR beta chains were listed, numbering around 150.

Amplification used 60 Vbeta primers and 13 Jbeta primers. Original handling: About 10 million of 75 million to 85 million unique TCR beta chains were shared, per a later count. Produced via immunoSEQ multiplex PCR; TCRdb's table is partial and in-frame only. The V and J calls and clone size come from that table; D and trimming were worked out from the DNA. There are 220,000 or so clones in the sample; about 72% occur only once, and less than 4.5% lies in the top ten. This CDR3 region has 15 residues. Trimming removed 4 bases at V and 3 bases at J, with 15 bases between. Germline CDR1 is PRHDT and CDR2 is FYEKMQ (reference sequence). For this clone: Its antigen is unknown.

Input material: PBMCs. The chain carries TRBV13 and TRBJ1-2, with D possibly being TRBD1 (6 bases). This receptor was obtained from a male donor in good health and CMV-seronegative. CDR3 DNA sequence: TGTGCCAGCAGCTCCAACTTGGACAGATACTATGGCTACACCTTC. Its protein is CASSSNLDRYYGYTF.